The table lists the clone carrying this T cell receptor beta chain with a count of one. This entry comes from a study of control samples from healthy donors and cancer patients. The table came from immunoSEQ multiplex PCR; TCRdb's copy has only in-frame clones and leaves some out. The table includes 100,000 to 150,000 clones, more than 75% detected once. The length of the CDR3 is 16 residues. Sequenced sample: blood. The sequence came from a man aged 35-49 years in good health. The rearrangement joins TRBV21-1 to TRBJ1-6. TRBV21-1 is marked as a pseudogene. CDR3 sequence (DNA): TGTGCCAGCAGCAAAAAGCAATGGCAGTATAATTCACCCCTCCACTTT. It codes for CASSKKQWQYNSPLHF.